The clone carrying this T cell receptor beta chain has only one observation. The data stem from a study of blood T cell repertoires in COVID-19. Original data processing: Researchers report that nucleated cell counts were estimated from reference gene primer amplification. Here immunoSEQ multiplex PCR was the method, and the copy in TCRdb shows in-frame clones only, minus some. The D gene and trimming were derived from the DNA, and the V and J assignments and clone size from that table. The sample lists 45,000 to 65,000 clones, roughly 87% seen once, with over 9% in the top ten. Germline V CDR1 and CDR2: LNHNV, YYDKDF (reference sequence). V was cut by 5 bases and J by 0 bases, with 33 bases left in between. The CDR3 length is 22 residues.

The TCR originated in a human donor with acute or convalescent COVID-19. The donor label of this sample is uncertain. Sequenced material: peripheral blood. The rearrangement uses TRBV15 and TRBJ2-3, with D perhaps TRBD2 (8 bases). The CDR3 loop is CATSLPLGAAAGEGASTDTQYF. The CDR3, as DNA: TGTGCCACCAGCCTACCCTTGGGCGCGGCAGCGGGAGAGGGGGCTAGCACAGATACGCAGTATTTT.